This T cell receptor beta chain was observed in a study of regulatory T cells in long-lasting Graves disease. Details on this clonotype: Its antigen is unidentified.

Sample time point: persistent/refractory GD, antithyroid drugs over 5 years with positive TRAb. PBMCs provided the RNA from which the TCR library was made. Peripheral blood, 7 to 10 milliliters per patient, was collected in EDTA tubes. General observations from the study: Persistent disease showed a preference for TRBV28, TRBJ1-2 and TRBJ2-5. The study found persistent patients shared more public clonotypes (approximately 2,700) than new patients (approximately 970).

This CDR3 is 14 amino acids long. CDR1 and CDR2 (germline): MNHNS, SASEGT. V dropped 4 bases and J dropped 2 bases, with 12 bases sitting between them. For TCR beta, libraries came from iRepertoire HTBI primers and Arm-PCR of CDR3 regions. A single record per CDR3 protein comes from TCRdb applying MiXCR to the multiplex PCR reads. The sample holds approximately 440,000 distinct CDR3 sequences, 20% to 30% seen once. This receptor was obtained from a female donor with Graves disease. The genes are TRBV6-1 and TRBJ2-7, with D possibly being TRBD1 (6 bases). Here the sequenced sample was peripheral blood mononuclear cells (PBMCs), taken when the disease was refractory, from a patient treated with antithyroid drugs. CDR3 in amino acids: CASSVRQDTYEQYF. The CDR3 DNA reads as TGTGCCAGCAGTGTCCGACAGGACACCTACGAGCAGTACTTC.